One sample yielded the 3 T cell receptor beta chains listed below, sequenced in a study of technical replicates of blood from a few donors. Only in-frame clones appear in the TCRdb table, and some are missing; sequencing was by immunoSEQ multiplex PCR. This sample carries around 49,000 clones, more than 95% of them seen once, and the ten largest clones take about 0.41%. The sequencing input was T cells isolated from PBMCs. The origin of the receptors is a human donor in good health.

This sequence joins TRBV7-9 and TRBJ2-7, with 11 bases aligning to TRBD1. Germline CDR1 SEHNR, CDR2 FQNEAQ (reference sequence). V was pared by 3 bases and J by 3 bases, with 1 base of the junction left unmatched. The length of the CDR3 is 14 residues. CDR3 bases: TGTGCCAGCAGCTTGGGACAGGGGGTCTACGAGCAGTACTTC. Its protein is CASSLGQGVYEQYF.

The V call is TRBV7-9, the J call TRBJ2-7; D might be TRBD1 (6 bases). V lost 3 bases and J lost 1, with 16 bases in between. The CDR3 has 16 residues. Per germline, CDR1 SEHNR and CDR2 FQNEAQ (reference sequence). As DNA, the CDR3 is TGTGCCAGCAGCTTGCCTAGGACAGTTTTATCCTACGAGCAGTACTTC. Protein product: CASSLPRTVLSYEQYF.

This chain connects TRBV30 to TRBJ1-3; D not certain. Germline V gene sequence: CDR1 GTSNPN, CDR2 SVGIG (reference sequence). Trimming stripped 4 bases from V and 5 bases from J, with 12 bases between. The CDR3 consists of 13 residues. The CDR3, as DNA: TGTGCCTGGAATGGAGGTACACGAAACACCATATATTTT. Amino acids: CAWNGGTRNTIYF.